The rows below give T cell receptor beta chains drawn from one sample of a study of T cell changes during pregnancy in multiple sclerosis. Profiling relied on immunoSEQ multiplex PCR, and the TCRdb table lists in-frame clones only, not all of them. Of about 24,000 clones listed, more than 90% are singletons. Sample: CD8+ T cells from peripheral blood mononuclear cells, taken in the third trimester of pregnancy. The receptor source for this set is a female donor in good health, enrolled as a control in a pregnancy study. CDR3s include the opening cysteine and the closing phenylalanine or tryptophan. A D gene is named only where the DNA matches it firmly. For some rows the clone size is stated as once, few or many, or as a class when expanded; others skip it.

TRBD2 TRBJ2-1 . TRBV4-1 TGCGCCAGCAGCCATCCGGGACTAGCTAATGAGCAGTTCTTC CASSHPGLANEQFF
. TRBJ2-7 . TRBV5-1 TGCGCCAGCAGCTCCTGGGGGGGGGCTGACTACGAGCAGTACTTC CASSSWGGADYEQYF
TRBD2 TRBJ2-3 . TRBV28 TGTGCCAGCAGTTTTGCGGGAGGCACAGATACGCAGTATTTT CASSFAGGTDTQYF
. TRBJ2-7 . TRBV4-1 TGCGCCAGCAGCCAACCGGGACAACTTTACGAGCAGTACTTC CASSQPGQLYEQYF
. TRBJ2-1 . TRBV28 TGTGCCAGCAGTTTTAGGGGCACCTACAATGAGCAGTTCTTC CASSFRGTYNEQFF
TRBD2 TRBJ2-2 . TRBV4-1 TGCGCCAGCAGCCAAGATCCCACTTCCTCAGCGGGAGTTACCGGGGAGCTGTTTTTT CASSQDPTSSAGVTGELFF
TRBD2 TRBJ2-1 . TRBV27 TGTGCCATCGGGGGAGGGCCACATGAGCAGTTCTTC CAIGGGPHEQFF
. TRBJ1-2 . TRBV7-9 TGTGCCAGCAGCTCCGGCGTGTTCACTACTCATGGCTACACCTTC CASSSGVFTTHGYTF
. TRBJ2-2 . TRBV28 TGTGCCAGCAGTTTTGGGGCAGGATGGTCCACCGGGGAGCTGTTTTTT CASSFGAGWSTGELFF
. TRBJ2-5 . TRBV29-1 TGCAGCGTTGACTGGGTAGCCCAAGAGACCCAGTACTTC CSVDWVAQETQYF
TRBD2 TRBJ2-3 . TRBV7-2 TGTGCCAGCAGCCCCTCTCTAGCGGGGGTAGGGGATACGCAGTATTTT CASSPSLAGVGDTQYF
. TRBJ2-6 . TRBV28 TGTGCCAGCAGTTTCTTGACAGACTCTGGGGCCAACGTCCTGACTTTC CASSFLTDSGANVLTF
TRBD1 TRBJ2-3 few TRBV6-1 TGTGCCAGCAGTGCTCCAACTTTTTCAGGGGGCGGCACAGATACGCAGTATTTT CASSAPTFSGGGTDTQYF
. TRBJ2-1 . TRBV27 TGTGCCAGCAGTCCGGGGACTTTCTTGAATGAGCAGTTCTTC CASSPGTFLNEQFF
. TRBJ2-1 . TRBV30 TGTGCCTGGAGTGGAGTGCAGGGGTCAGGCAATGAGCAGTTCTTC CAWSGVQGSGNEQFF
TRBD1 TRBJ1-5 . TRBV2 TGTGCCAGCAGACAGGGGGATAGCAATCAGCCCCAGCATTTT CASRQGDSNQPQHF
TRBD1 TRBJ2-1 . TRBV27 TGTGCCAGCAGTTTTGTACAGGGGTACTACAATGAGCAGTTCTTC CASSFVQGYYNEQFF
TRBD1 TRBJ2-2 . TRBV10-3 TGTGCCATCCCAGGACAGGACGGAACGAACACCGGGGAGCTGTTTTTT CAIPGQDGTNTGELFF
. TRBJ2-6 . TRBV6-5 TGTGCCAGCAGTTTAGCGCAGAACGCCAACGTCCTGACTTTC CASSLAQNANVLTF
. TRBJ1-6 . TRBV7-6 TGTGCCAGCAGCTTATCTGCCAGTTGGAATTCACCCCTCCACTTT CASSLSASWNSPLHF
TRBD2 TRBJ2-3 . TRBV18 TGTGCCAGCTCCCCCGCGGCGGGGGGCAGGGCACGGGGTACGCAGTATTTT CASSPAAGGRARGTQYF
TRBD1 TRBJ2-5 once TRBV2 TGTGCCAGCAGTGTGGGACAGGGTATGAAGACCCAGTACTTC CASSVGQGMKTQYF
. TRBJ2-2 . TRBV6-1 TGTGCCAGCAGTGAAGCCGACGGAGACACCGGGGAGCTGTTTTTT CASSEADGDTGELFF
TRBD2 TRBJ2-7 . TRBV13 TGTGCCAGCAGCCCGGGACTAGCGGGGGCTAGCGAGCAGTACTTC CASSPGLAGASEQYF
TRBD1 TRBJ1-4 . TRBV5-6 TGTGCCAGCAGCTTGGGGACAGGGAATGAAAAACTGTTTTTT CASSLGTGNEKLFF
TRBD1 TRBJ2-7 . TRBV27 TGTGCCAGCAGCCCACAGGGGGACGCCTACGAGCAGTACTTC CASSPQGDAYEQYF
. TRBJ2-1 . TRBV6-5 TGTGCCAGCAGTTACTCGAGCACGGATGAGCAGTTCTTC CASSYSSTDEQFF
TRBD1 TRBJ1-4 . TRBV7-9 TGTGCCAGCAGCCCGGGACAGGTTGTTGCAACTAATGAAAAACTGTTTTTT CASSPGQVVATNEKLFF
TRBD1 TRBJ2-5 . TRBV5-4 TGTGCCAGCAGCGCGGGGACAGGGAGCGAGACCCAGTACTTC CASSAGTGSETQYF
TRBD2 TRBJ2-3 . TRBV19 TGTGCCAGTAGTATATTGTTCGGGAGGGCCTTGGCAGATACGCAGTATTTT CASSILFGRALADTQYF
. TRBJ2-7 . TRBV5-4 TGTGCCAGCAGCTCCGGATCGGGGATCCACGAGCAGTACTTC CASSSGSGIHEQYF
TRBD1 TRBJ2-2 . TRBV19 TGTGCCAGTAGTATCGGGACAGGGTATACCGGGGAGCTGTTTTTT CASSIGTGYTGELFF
. TRBJ2-5 . TRBV7-9 TGTGCCAGCGAGTCTCTCGAGGAGACCCAGTACTTC CASESLEETQYF
. TRBJ1-3 once TRBV5-1 TGCGCCAGCACCTCGGGCTCTGGAAACACCATATATTTT CASTSGSGNTIYF
. TRBJ1-2 . TRBV9 TGTGCCAGCGGCGGACAATCCGTCTATGGCTACACCTTC CASGGQSVYGYTF
TRBD2 TRBJ2-2 . TRBV13 TGTGCCAGCAGCTTAATTAGACTAGCGGGGCAGCTGTTTTTT CASSLIRLAGQLFF